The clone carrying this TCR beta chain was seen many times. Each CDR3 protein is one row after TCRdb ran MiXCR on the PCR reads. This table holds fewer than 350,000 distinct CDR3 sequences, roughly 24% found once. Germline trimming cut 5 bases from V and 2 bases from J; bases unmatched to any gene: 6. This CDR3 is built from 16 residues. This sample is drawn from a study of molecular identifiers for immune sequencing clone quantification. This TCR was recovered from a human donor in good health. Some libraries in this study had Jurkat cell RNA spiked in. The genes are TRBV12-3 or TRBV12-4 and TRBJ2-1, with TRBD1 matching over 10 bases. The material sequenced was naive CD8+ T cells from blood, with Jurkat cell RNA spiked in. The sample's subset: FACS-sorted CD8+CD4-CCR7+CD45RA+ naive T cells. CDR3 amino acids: CASSPGDRGAYNEQFF. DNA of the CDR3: TGTGCCAGCAGTCCTGGGGACAGGGGCGCCTACAATGAGCAGTTCTTC.